These T cell receptor beta chains were read from a single sample in a study of OX40 agonist ivuxolimab in advanced cancers. Repertoires were generated with immunoSEQ multiplex PCR, while TCRdb's copy carries only in-frame clones and drops some. The repertoire consists of approximately 49,000 clones, with roughly 85% occurring once and the leading ten covering about a fifth. Material: CD4+ or CD8+ T cells sorted from blood, obtained in a trial of the OX40 agonist ivuxolimab. The origin of the receptors is an adult with an advanced solid tumor such as melanoma, head and neck, liver or kidney cancer. Both conserved end residues are part of each CDR3. A D gene is named only where the DNA matches it firmly.

J gene | D gene | V gene | CDR3 length | CDR3 protein | CDR3 DNA
TRBJ2-2 | - | TRBV27 | 18 | CASSLSFLAGLNTGELFF | TGTGCCAGCAGTTTATCGTTCTTGGCAGGGCTAAACACCGGGGAGCTGTTTTTT
TRBJ1-1 | TRBD1 | TRBV6-5 | 16 | CASSFTGTGGGTEAFF | TGTGCCAGCAGTTTTACCGGGACAGGGGGCGGGACTGAAGCTTTCTTT
TRBJ1-4 | - | TRBV7-6 | 12 | CAAGVLGEKLFF | TGTGCCGCCGGGGTTTTAGGGGAAAAACTGTTTTTT
TRBJ1-1 | TRBD1 | TRBV5-5 | 15 | CASSLVRQGGTEAFF | TGTGCCAGCAGCTTGGTTAGGCAGGGGGGCACTGAAGCTTTCTTT
TRBJ2-1 | - | TRBV4-2 | 17 | CASSQEIAQLSYNEQFF | TGTGCCAGCAGCCAAGAAATAGCGCAACTTTCCTACAATGAGCAGTTCTTC
TRBJ1-1 | - | TRBV6-5 | 12 | CASSFTDTEAFF | TGTGCCAGCAGTTTTACAGACACTGAAGCTTTCTTT
TRBJ1-2 | TRBD1 | TRBV4-3 | 14 | CASSQRRDSHGYTF | TGCGCCAGCAGCCAACGCCGGGACAGTCACGGCTACACCTTC
TRBJ1-5 | - | TRBV4-3 | 18 | CASLSRRGKGVSNQPQHF | TGCGCCAGCCTGTCGCGTCGTGGAAAGGGGGTTAGCAATCAGCCCCAGCATTTT
TRBJ2-5 | - | TRBV7-3 | 15 | CASSLTWGAGETQYF | TGTGCCAGCAGCTTAACTTGGGGGGCTGGGGAGACCCAGTACTTC
TRBJ1-1 | - | TRBV4-1 | 14 | CASSQGIGGTEAFF | TGCGCCAGCAGCCAAGGGATCGGGGGGACTGAAGCTTTCTTT
TRBJ1-1 | TRBD1 | TRBV4-1 | 16 | CASSQDEWDRDTEAFF | TGCGCCAGCAGCCAAGATGAGTGGGACAGGGACACTGAAGCTTTCTTT
TRBJ2-1 | TRBD1 | TRBV19 | 13 | CASGQGTINEQFF | TGTGCCAGTGGACAGGGGACCATAAATGAGCAGTTCTTC
TRBJ1-1 | TRBD1 | TRBV5-6 | 17 | CASSSWTGRTLNTEAFF | TGTGCCAGCAGCTCATGGACAGGGAGGACCCTGAACACTGAAGCTTTCTTT